Given below is one T cell receptor (beta chain) in context. Sequencing ends 3 residues short of the CDR3 end; the germline J gene provides the rest. The source of the sample is a study of T cells in women clearing cervical HPV infection. Only in-frame clones appear in the TCRdb table, and some are missing; sequencing was by immunoSEQ multiplex PCR. The data include about 46,000 clones; the top ten clones carry 35%. Trimming pared 4 bases from V and 5 bases from J, leaving 18 bases between. The CDR3 is 15 amino acids. CDR1 and CDR2 from the germline V gene are GTSNPN and SVGIG (reference sequence). V usage is TRBV30 and J usage is TRBJ1-5; a weak D match, TRBD1 (6 bases). The sample consisted of blood buffy coat. The sequence came from a woman aged 18 to 75 with a cervical HPV16 infection that either progressed to CIN3+ or cleared (not recorded which). CDR3: CAWNRGTGRDQPQHF. Incomplete CDR3 DNA: TGTGCCTGGAATAGGGGCACAGGGCGGGATCAGCCC.